Presented here are 25 T cell receptor beta chains from one specimen sequenced in a study of T cell clonality in common variable immunodeficiency. Overall study findings and caveats: Reportedly, TCR beta sequences from common variable immunodeficiency showed fewer deletions and N-nucleotide insertions.

These TCRs' antigens remain unknown. Only in-frame clones appear in the TCRdb table, and some are missing; sequencing was by immunoSEQ multiplex PCR. The sample shows 30,000 to 35,000 clones, no singletons; the ten largest hold 6% to 8%. The sample was peripheral blood mononuclear cells. These receptors came from a human donor with common variable immunodeficiency.

This clone was seen a few times. Coverage ceases 3 residues before the CDR3 finishes, and the germline J gene fills in the end. This chain connects TRBV19 to TRBJ1-1; a weak D match, TRBD1 (5 bases). This CDR3 contains 14 residues. With 4 bases removed from V and 2 bases from J, the gap between germline ends came to 11 bases. CDR1 LNHDA and CDR2 SQIVND come from the germline V gene (reference sequence). CDR3 protein: CASSTLQGNTEAFF. The sequenced CDR3 bases are TGTGCCAGTAGTACCCTTCAGGGTAACACTGAA.

Turning to this clone: The read ends 3 residues before the CDR3 terminus; that terminus is restored from the germline J gene. The V gene is TRBV20-1, the J gene TRBJ2-7; tentatively, D is TRBD1 (5 bases). V lost 2 bases to trimming and J lost 2 bases, with 28 bases between them. The CDR3 is 19 amino acids. Germline CDR1 DFQATT, CDR2 SNEGSKA (reference sequence). The part of the CDR3 DNA that was read is TGCAGTGCTAGAAGAGTCCAGGGTAATAGATCACTAATTACCTACGAG. Residues: CSARRVQGNRSLITYE. In full, the CDR3 reads CSARRVQGNRSLITYEQYF.

This clone was counted between two and nine times. The read ends 3 residues early relative to the CDR3; the germline J gene fills the gap. The rearrangement links TRBV7-9 to TRBJ2-3, with D possibly being TRBD1 (5 bases). The CDR3 is made up of 15 amino acids. V lost 1 base and J lost 2, with 10 bases in between. The germline CDR1 and CDR2 sequences are SEHNR and FQNEAQ (reference sequence). The covered CDR3 bases are TGTGCCAGCAGCTTAGGGCAGGGCCTCACAGATACG. Its protein is CASSLGQGLTDT. The entire CDR3 protein is CASSLGQGLTDTQYF.

With regard to this clone: The observed sequence ends 3 residues before the CDR3 terminus, with the missing tail filled in from the germline J gene. This chain uses TRBV18 with TRBJ2-3; 11 bases map to TRBD1. The CDR3 has 14 amino acids. With V trimmed by 8 bases and J by 6 bases, 7 bases remained unmatched. Germline V gives CDR1 KGHSH, CDR2 LQKENI. The sequenced part of the CDR3 DNA is TGTGCCAGCCTCCGGGACAGGGGGTCTGATACG. Translation gives CASLRDRGSDT. The full CDR3 protein reads CASLRDRGSDTQYF.

There are many counts of this clone. The read is 3 residues too short to cover the CDR3 end, so that end is filled in from the germline J gene. This rearrangement joins TRBV19 to TRBJ2-7; 12 nucleotides agree with TRBD2. V was pared by 9 bases and J by 6 bases, with 12 bases of the junction left unmatched. Germline loops: CDR1 LNHDA, CDR2 SQIVND (reference sequence). The CDR3 contains 15 residues. CDR3 bases read: TGTGCCAGCCTCGATTCGACTAGCGGGAGCAGCGAG. It translates to CASLDSTSGSSE. The complete CDR3 protein is CASLDSTSGSSEQYF. Filled out from reference TRBV19 and TRBJ2-7, the complete variable domain reads DGGITQSPKYLFRKEGQNVTLSCEQNLNHDAMYWYRQDPGQGLRLIYYSQIVNDFQKGDIAEGYSVSREKKESFPLTVTSAQKNPTAFYLCASLDSTSGSSEQYFGPGTRLTVT.

For this clone: The sequenced fragment ends 3 residues before the CDR3 boundary, so the rest is inferred from the germline J gene. V gene TRBV7-2 combines with J gene TRBJ2-7; D perhaps matches TRBD2 (6 bases). The CDR3 sequence is 14 residues long. The germline V gene encodes CDR1 SGHTA and CDR2 FQGNSA. V dropped 1 base and J dropped 4 bases, with 11 bases sitting between them. The CDR3 here is CASSLDSGSYEQYF. CDR3 DNA, as far as it was read: TGTGCCAGCAGCTTAGACAGCGGGTCTTACGAG.

This clone has only a few counts. The read is 3 residues too short to cover the CDR3 end, so that end is filled in from the germline J gene. The chain recombines TRBV7-9 with TRBJ1-1; D not resolved. There are 11 residues in the CDR3. V dropped 3 bases and J dropped 4 bases, with 3 bases sitting between them. Germline CDR1 SEHNR, CDR2 FQNEAQ (reference sequence). Partial CDR3 DNA: TGTGCCAGCAGCTTCGGCACTGAA. This encodes CASSFGTE. The CDR3, in full, reads CASSFGTEAFF.

This clone was counted ten times or more. The read gets to within 3 residues of the CDR3 end, and the germline J gene fills in the rest. This sequence joins TRBV19 and TRBJ2-1; TRBD2 matches 14 bases. This CDR3 has 15 amino acids. Unmatched junction bases numbered 2, after V lost 5 bases and J lost 5 bases. The germline gives CDR1 LNHDA, CDR2 SQIVND (reference sequence). CDR3 loop: CASSRGLAGDNEQFF. The sequenced CDR3 bases are TGTGCCAGTAGTCGGGGACTAGCGGGAGACAATGAG.

In its sample, this clone was seen many times. The read is 3 residues too short to cover the CDR3 end, so that end is filled in from the germline J gene. The chain links TRBV11-3 to TRBJ2-1; 10 bases are a match to TRBD1. The J segment lost 8 bases and the V segment lost 7 bases, leaving 5 bases of the junction unmatched. The CDR3 is 13 residues long. Germline CDR1 and CDR2: SGHNT and YENEEA. The part of the CDR3 DNA that was read is TGTGCCAGCATCCCGGACAGGGGGGATGAG. Protein: CASIPDRGDE. The complete CDR3 sequence is CASIPDRGDEQFF. Complete variable domain (other parts from reference TRBV11-3 and TRBJ2-1): EAGVVQSPRYKIIEKKQPVAFWCNPISGHNTLYWYLQNLGQGPELLIRYENEEAVDDSQLPKDRFSAERLKGVDSTLKIQPAELGDSAVYLCASIPDRGDEQFFGPGTRLTVL.

This clone came up a few times. The read ends 3 residues before the CDR3 terminus; that terminus is restored from the germline J gene. The chain joins TRBV7-2 to TRBJ1-4; 7 bases map to TRBD1. The CDR3 totals 15 residues. Unmatched junction bases numbered 6, after V lost 1 base and J lost 7 bases. Looked up from germline, CDR1 is SGHTA and CDR2 is FQGNSA. CDR3 bases read: TGTGCCAGCAGCTTAGTTCAGGGGGGCGTTGAAAAA. It codes for CASSLVQGGVEK. Given in full, the CDR3 is CASSLVQGGVEKLFF.

This clone was seen a few times. The sequenced part of the CDR3 DNA is TGTGCCAGTAGGAGCAGGGAGGGCCAGCCC. Translation: CASRSREGQP. The entire CDR3 sequence reads CASRSREGQPQHF. V and J are TRBV2 and TRBJ1-5; D is perhaps TRBD1 (5 bases). Read sequence stops 3 residues before the CDR3 end, and the germline J gene provides the missing end. Deletions cut 9 bases from V and 7 bases from J, with 16 bases between. This CDR3 is 13 amino acids long. The V gene's germline CDR1 is SNHLY and CDR2 FYNNEI.

This clone was found many times. The chain's CDR3 is CASSLGQGIYEQYF. Incomplete CDR3 DNA: TGTGCCAGCAGCTTGGGACAGGGGATATACGAG. The chain uses TRBV5-6 and TRBJ2-7, with 8 bases fitting TRBD1. The read finishes 3 residues shy of the CDR3 end, and the germline J gene is used to complete it. The CDR3 runs to 14 residues. Trimming at V came to 0 bases and at J to 4 bases, leaving 3 bases not matched to a gene. Germline CDR1 SGHDT, CDR2 YYEEEE.

This clone was counted between two and nine times. The sequenced part of the CDR3 DNA is TGTGCCAGCAGCCAAGGGACAGGACCGTACTACGAG. It is translated as CASSQGTGPYYE. The full CDR3 reads CASSQGTGPYYEQYF. The chain couples TRBV7-2 to TRBJ2-7; 8 nucleotides line up with TRBD1. The read finishes 3 residues shy of the CDR3 end, and the germline J gene is used to complete it. The CDR3 contains 15 residues. The V and J ends lost 5 bases and 3 bases, in that order; junction bases with no gene match: 9. Germline loops: CDR1 SGHTA, CDR2 FQGNSA.

This clone has ten or more counts. The read comes to an end 3 residues before the CDR3 does, leaving the germline J gene to fill in the end. The chain couples TRBV5-4 to TRBJ2-1; maybe TRBD1 (5 bases). The V end was cut by 5 bases, the J end by 8 bases, with 14 bases between. Germline CDR1 is SGHNT and CDR2 is YYREEE (reference sequence). CDR3 length: 13 amino acids. The CDR3 bases that were read are TGTGCCAGCAGTACTAAGGGGCGCGATGAG. This codes for CASSTKGRDE. The whole CDR3 protein is CASSTKGRDEQFF. The variable domain in full, with the rest retrieved from reference TRBV5-4 and TRBJ2-1, is ETGVTQSPTHLIKTRGQQVTLRCSSQSGHNTVSWYQQALGQGPQFIFQYYREEENGRGNFPPRFSGLQFPNYSSELNVNALELDDSALYLCASSTKGRDEQFFGPGTRLTVL.

This clone was seen many times. Read data end 3 residues before the CDR3 end; the end is taken from the germline J gene. The rearrangement links TRBV4-1 to TRBJ1-2, with 7 bases aligning to TRBD1. V shed 5 bases and J 3 bases; nucleotides not matched to a gene: 9. The CDR3 has 15 residues. The germline V gene encodes CDR1 MGHRA and CDR2 YSYEKL. The CDR3 sequence: CASSTRQGGDYGYTF. CDR3 bases read: TGCGCCAGCAGCACCCGACAGGGTGGGGACTATGGC.

Judged by abundance, this clone is medium-sized. The read finishes 3 residues shy of the CDR3 end, and the germline J gene is used to complete it. The chain employs TRBV2 and TRBJ2-2; TRBD2 matches 12 bases. Germline loops: CDR1 SNHLY, CDR2 FYNNEI. This CDR3 comprises 15 residues. The V gene end was trimmed by 5 bases and the J gene end by 6 bases; junction bases not matched to a gene: 4. The CDR3 loop reads CASSLTSGSPGELFF. CDR3 DNA, as far as it was read: TGTGCCAGCAGTCTGACTAGCGGGAGCCCCGGGGAG.

This clone has more than one count but fewer than ten. The CDR3 end falls 3 residues outside the read, so it is completed with the germline J gene. V and J are TRBV7-6 and TRBJ2-1; D call uncertain. The CDR3 runs 13 residues. In germline, CDR1 is SGHVS, CDR2 FNYEAQ. V lost 1 base and J 8 bases, leaving 9 bases between the germline ends. Incomplete CDR3 DNA: TGTGCCAGCAGCTTAGAGACTGGGTATGAG. Amino acids: CASSLETGYE. The whole CDR3 sequence reads CASSLETGYEQFF.

In its sample, this clone is medium-sized. The part of the CDR3 DNA that was read is TGCAGCGCCATGTGGACAGGGACCTATGGC. Protein sequence: CSAMWTGTYG. The CDR3 in full is CSAMWTGTYGYTF. The rearrangement links TRBV29-1 to TRBJ1-2, with 8 bases matching TRBD1. The sequence runs out 3 residues before the end of the CDR3; the remainder is reconstructed from the germline J gene. J was trimmed by 4 bases and V by 7 bases; bases with no gene match: 8. The germline V gene encodes CDR1 SQVTM and CDR2 ANQGSEA. The CDR3 consists of 13 residues.

With respect to this clone: The CDR3 goes on 3 residues after the read ends, and that part is filled in from the germline J gene. V is TRBV19 and J is TRBJ2-3; TRBD2 matches 10 bases. The germline V gene encodes CDR1 LNHDA and CDR2 SQIVND (reference sequence). The V segment lost 7 bases and the J segment 4 bases; nucleotides outside the gene matches: 11. The CDR3 has 16 residues. The sequenced CDR3 bases are TGTGCCAGTACCCCTTCTCTAGCGGGAGTTTCAGATACG. Its translation: CASTPSLAGVSDT. The full CDR3 protein reads CASTPSLAGVSDTQYF.

This clone was seen only a few times. A far larger clone is a single base away, which makes a read error likely. The sequenced fragment ends 3 residues before the CDR3 boundary, so the rest is inferred from the germline J gene. The chain combines TRBV11-2 with TRBJ2-7; D might be TRBD2 (5 bases). Germline V gives CDR1 SGHAT, CDR2 FQNNGV. This CDR3 spans 13 amino acids. Trimming cost V 6 bases and J 1 base, with 10 bases left between them. The covered CDR3 bases are TGTGCCAGCAGGCGAGCGGCGTCCTACGAG. Translated: CASRRAASYE. The CDR3 as a whole reads CASRRAASYEQYF.

This clone occurred a few times. The read finishes 3 residues shy of the CDR3 end, and the germline J gene is used to complete it. This chain connects TRBV7-2 to TRBJ2-5; TRBD2 agrees at 7 bases. Per germline, CDR1 SGHTA and CDR2 FQGNSA. The CDR3 length is 15 residues. Trimming removed 3 bases from V and 1 base from J; junction bases left unmatched: 5. The CDR3 reads CASSFGGSFQETQYF. The CDR3 DNA, read in part, is TGTGCCAGCAGCTTTGGCGGGAGCTTCCAAGAGACC.

On this clone itself: The CDR3 extends 3 residues past the end of the read, so its final part is completed from the germline J gene. This chain joins TRBV5-1 and TRBJ2-7; 7 bases match TRBD1. V shed 7 bases, J shed 2 bases, and the junction held 9 bases outside the gene matches. The CDR3 loop spans 14 amino acids. Germline CDR1 is SGHRS and CDR2 is YFSETQ. The CDR3 DNA, read in part, is TGCGCCAGCGCAATCGACAGGGCCCCCTACGAG. It is translated as CASAIDRAPYE. The whole CDR3 reads CASAIDRAPYEQYF.

This clone has ten or more counts. The read ends 3 residues shy of where the CDR3 ends; the end is completed using the germline J gene. The chain is built from TRBV12-3 or TRBV12-4 and TRBJ2-3, with a possible D match to TRBD2 (6 bases). The CDR3 has 15 amino acids. V was clipped by 10 bases and J by 0 bases, with 17 bases between them. The CDR3 spells CATLWLSGSTDTQYF. Partial CDR3 DNA: TGTGCCACCCTCTGGCTTAGCGGTAGCACAGATACG.

This clone was seen ten or more times. The sequenced fragment ends 3 residues before the CDR3 boundary, so the rest is inferred from the germline J gene. This chain connects TRBV27 to TRBJ2-7; 9 nucleotides line up with TRBD2. The J segment lost 4 bases and the V segment lost 1 base, leaving 2 bases of the junction unmatched. The CDR3 consists of 14 residues. Germline V lookup: CDR1 MNHEY, CDR2 SMNVEV (reference sequence). The CDR3 sequence: CASSLLAGAYEQYF. CDR3 bases read: TGTGCCAGCAGTTTATTAGCGGGAGCATACGAG.

In the case of this clone: The read gets to within 3 residues of the CDR3 end, and the germline J gene fills in the rest. The chain links TRBV20-1 to TRBJ2-7, with 12 positions matching TRBD2. Trimming cost V 0 bases and J 3 bases; bases outside gene matches: 3. This CDR3 is built from 15 residues. The germline V gene encodes CDR1 DFQATT and CDR2 SNEGSKA (reference sequence). The CDR3 reads CSARETSGSHYEQYF. CDR3 bases read: TGCAGTGCTAGAGAGACTAGCGGGAGCCACTACGAG.